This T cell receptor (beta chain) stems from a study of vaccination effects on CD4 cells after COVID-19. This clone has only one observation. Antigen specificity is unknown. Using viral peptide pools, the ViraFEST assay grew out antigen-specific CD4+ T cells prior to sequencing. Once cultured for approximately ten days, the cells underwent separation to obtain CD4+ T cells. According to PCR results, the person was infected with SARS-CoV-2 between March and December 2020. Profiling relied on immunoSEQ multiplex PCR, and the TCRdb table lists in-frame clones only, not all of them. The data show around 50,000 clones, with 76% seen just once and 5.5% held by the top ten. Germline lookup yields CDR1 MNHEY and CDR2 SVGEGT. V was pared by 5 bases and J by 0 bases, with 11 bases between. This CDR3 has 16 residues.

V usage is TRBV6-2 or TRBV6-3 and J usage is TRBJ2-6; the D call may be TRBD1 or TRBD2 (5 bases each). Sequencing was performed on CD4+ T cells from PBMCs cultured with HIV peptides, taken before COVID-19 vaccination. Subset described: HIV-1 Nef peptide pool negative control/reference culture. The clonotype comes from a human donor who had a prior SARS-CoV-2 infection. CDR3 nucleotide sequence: TGTGCCAGCAGTAAGGGACCGGCCTCTGGGGCCAACGTCCTGACTTTC. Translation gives CASSKGPASGANVLTF.